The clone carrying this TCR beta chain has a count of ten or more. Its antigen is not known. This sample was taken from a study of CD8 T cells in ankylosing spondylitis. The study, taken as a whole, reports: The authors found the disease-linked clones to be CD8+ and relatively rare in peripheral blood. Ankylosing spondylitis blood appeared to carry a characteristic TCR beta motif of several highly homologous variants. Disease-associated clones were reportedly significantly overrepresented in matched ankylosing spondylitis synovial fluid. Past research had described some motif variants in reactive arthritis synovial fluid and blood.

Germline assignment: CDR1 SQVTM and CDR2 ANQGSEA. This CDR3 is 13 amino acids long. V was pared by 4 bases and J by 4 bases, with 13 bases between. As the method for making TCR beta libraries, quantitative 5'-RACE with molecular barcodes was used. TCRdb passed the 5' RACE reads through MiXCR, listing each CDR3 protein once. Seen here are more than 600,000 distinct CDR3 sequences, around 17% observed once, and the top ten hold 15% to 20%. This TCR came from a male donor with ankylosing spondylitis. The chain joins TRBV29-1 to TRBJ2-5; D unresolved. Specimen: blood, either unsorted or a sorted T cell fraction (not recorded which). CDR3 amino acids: CSVVAGYAETQYF. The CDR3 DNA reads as TGCAGCGTTGTGGCCGGCTACGCAGAGACCCAGTACTTC. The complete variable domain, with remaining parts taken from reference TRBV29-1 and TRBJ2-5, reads SAVISQKPSRDICQRGTSLTIQCQVDSQVTMMFWYRQQPGQSLTLIATANQGSEATYESGFVIDKFPISRPNLTFSTLTVSNMSPEDSSIYLCSVVAGYAETQYFGPGTRLLVL.